These 16 T cell receptor beta chains share one sample of origin, sequenced in a study of blood T cell repertoires in COVID-19. The data were produced by immunoSEQ multiplex PCR, yet TCRdb's version contains in-frame clones alone and is incomplete. The sample consists of approximately 28,000 clones, 60% to 85% of them appearing once. Sequencing used peripheral blood. Receptors were obtained from a woman in her seventies with active or convalescent COVID-19.

This clone was found a few times. V gene TRBV10-3 combines with J gene TRBJ2-7; D is undetermined. This CDR3 comprises 15 residues. Trimming took off 4 bases at V and 4 bases at J, with 17 bases between the two ends. Germline lookup yields CDR1 ENHRY and CDR2 SYGVKD. The CDR3 DNA reads as TGTGCCATCAGTGCTCTGACACATACTTCTTACGAGCAGTACTTC. It is translated as CAISALTHTSYEQYF.

The gene calls are TRBV7-8 and TRBJ2-4; a weak D match, TRBD2 (7 bases). CDR3 length: 17 amino acids. Germline CDR1 and CDR2: SGHVS and FQNEAQ. The V end was cut by 1 base, the J end by 2 bases, with 15 bases between. The CDR3 region is CASSLEYRGATKNIQYF. In nucleotides, the CDR3 is TGTGCCAGCAGCTTAGAGTACCGGGGGGCCACCAAAAACATTCAGTACTTC.

This clone was detected only once. The chain recombines TRBV7-9 with TRBJ2-7; TRBD2 aligns across 7 bases. Germline lookup yields CDR1 SEHNR and CDR2 FQNEAQ (reference sequence). J gave up 6 bases and V 5 bases, and 7 bases lay outside the gene matches. This CDR3 is built from 13 residues. CDR3 residues: CASSLMGGSEQYF. CDR3 sequence (DNA): TGTGCCAGCAGCCTTATGGGGGGGAGCGAGCAGTACTTC. The full variable domain, rest sourced from reference TRBV7-9 and TRBJ2-7, is DTGVSQNPRHKITKRGQNVTFRCDPISEHNRLYWYRQTLGQGPEFLTYFQNEAQLEKSRLLSDRFSAERPKGSFSTLEIQRTEQGDSAMYLCASSLMGGSEQYFGPGTRLTVT.

V is TRBV6-6 and J is TRBJ1-2; the match to TRBD1 covers 8 bases. V gave up 2 bases and J gave up 6 bases; unmatched junction bases: 5. CDR1 is MNHNY, CDR2 SVGAGI, per germline (reference sequence). This CDR3 comprises 14 residues. In DNA form, the CDR3 reads TGTGCCAGCAGTTACCGGACAGGGTATAATGGCTACACCTTC. Protein sequence: CASSYRTGYNGYTF.

The gene calls are TRBV10-3 and TRBJ2-7; 7 bases match TRBD1. The CDR3 is 13 amino acids. Germline loops: CDR1 ENHRY, CDR2 SYGVKD. Trimming cost V 2 bases and J 2 bases; bases outside gene matches: 0. The CDR3 bases are TGTGCCATCAGTGAGGGACAGGCCTACGAGCAGTACTTC. It yields the protein CAISEGQAYEQYF.

This clone was found once. V and J are TRBV28 and TRBJ1-5; TRBD1 matches at 9 bases. This CDR3 has 15 amino acids. Germline loops: CDR1 MDHEN, CDR2 SYDVKM. V shed 6 bases and J 6 bases; nucleotides not matched to a gene: 9. CDR3 in amino acids: CASRLDRGYGQPQHF. CDR3 nucleotide sequence: TGTGCCAGCAGACTTGACAGGGGGTACGGTCAGCCCCAGCATTTT.

The chain is built from TRBV2 and TRBJ1-2; D remains ambiguous. With 7 bases removed from V and 5 bases from J, the gap between germline ends came to 11 bases. This CDR3 spans 12 amino acids. Looked up from germline, CDR1 is SNHLY and CDR2 is FYNNEI. Written as DNA, the CDR3 is TGTGCCAGCATGGAGAGTGGGTATGGCTACACCTTC. As protein: CASMESGYGYTF.

This chain links TRBV28 with TRBJ1-1; 8 nucleotides agree with TRBD1. With V trimmed by 6 bases and J by 0 bases, 3 bases remained unmatched. Germline loops: CDR1 MDHEN, CDR2 SYDVKM. The CDR3 is 14 residues long. Here the CDR3 DNA reads TGTGCCAGCAGCCAGGACAGGGTGAACACTGAAGCTTTCTTT. Residues: CASSQDRVNTEAFF.

The genes are TRBV5-5 and TRBJ1-4, with 7 bases fitting TRBD1. The trim removed 3 bases at V and 8 bases at J, leaving 7 bases unmatched. CDR1 is SGHKS and CDR2 is YYEKEE in the germline V gene (reference sequence). This CDR3 is built from 14 residues. The CDR3 loop reads CASSSFEGAEKLFF. For the CDR3, the DNA is TGTGCCAGCAGCTCCTTTGAGGGGGCGGAAAAACTGTTTTTT. Full variable domain (remainder filled in from reference TRBV5-5 and TRBJ1-4): DAGVTQSPTHLIKTRGQQVTLRCSPISGHKSVSWYQQVLGQGPQFIFQYYEKEERGRGNFPDRFSARQFPNYSSELNVNALLLGDSALYLCASSSFEGAEKLFFGSGTQLSVL.

This sequence joins TRBV25-1 and TRBJ1-3; 8 positions agree with TRBD1. Germline V CDR1 and CDR2: MGHDK, SYGVNS. The CDR3 is made up of 15 amino acids. V dropped 3 bases and J dropped 3; count of bases not matched to a gene: 4. The CDR3 region has the DNA TGTGCCAGCAGTGATCCAGGGGGCGATGGAAACACCATATATTTT. It is translated as CASSDPGGDGNTIYF.

The chain is built from TRBV19 and TRBJ1-1, with D possibly matching TRBD1 (5 bases). Germline CDR1 is LNHDA and CDR2 is SQIVND (reference sequence). The V end was cut by 3 bases, the J end by 4 bases, with 9 bases between. This CDR3 spans 13 amino acids. For the CDR3, the DNA is TGTGCCAGTAGTATCAGGGAAAGCACTGAAGCTTTCTTT. This gives the protein CASSIRESTEAFF.

This clone has only a few counts. The rearrangement uses TRBV5-6 and TRBJ2-3; 13 nucleotides match TRBD2. The CDR3 covers 16 residues. Germline CDR1 and CDR2: SGHDT and YYEEEE. V lost 4 bases, J lost 2 bases, and 4 bases stayed unmatched. The DNA of the CDR3 is TGTGCCAGCAGCGCGACTAGCGGGGGGCTCACAGATACGCAGTATTTT. This sequence encodes CASSATSGGLTDTQYF.

This chain joins TRBV27 and TRBJ2-1; the match to TRBD2 covers 9 bases. Germline V gene sequence: CDR1 MNHEY, CDR2 SMNVEV (reference sequence). This CDR3 is 16 amino acids long. V shed 6 bases, J shed 7 bases, and the junction held 13 bases outside the gene matches. The CDR3 sequence: CASSPSRGGGGNEQFF. The CDR3 coding sequence is TGTGCCAGCAGCCCCAGCCGTGGCGGGGGGGGGAATGAGCAGTTCTTC.

The chain joins TRBV19 to TRBJ1-1; D is unresolved. The CDR3 is 14 amino acids. V lost 7 bases and J lost 0, with 12 bases in between. The germline CDR1 and CDR2 sequences are LNHDA and SQIVND (reference sequence). DNA of the CDR3: TGTGCCAGTACCCAAGTACGGGTGAACACTGAAGCTTTCTTT. It is translated as CASTQVRVNTEAFF.

Of note for this clone: Other DNA sequences of this sample code for an identical CDR3. The chain is built from TRBV18 and TRBJ1-4; TRBD1 matches 8 bases. CDR1 and CDR2 from the germline V gene are KGHSH and LQKENI. The CDR3 spans 14 residues. Trimming at V came to 4 bases and at J to 5 bases, leaving 3 bases not matched to a gene. The CDR3 nucleotides are TGTGCCAGCTCACTCGACAGGGGAAATGAAAAACTGTTTTTT. Its protein product is CASSLDRGNEKLFF.

This clone has just a few counts. The chain has TRBV30 and TRBJ1-2, with D tentatively TRBD1 (6 bases). The V gene's germline CDR1 is GTSNPN and CDR2 SVGIG (reference sequence). V lost 6 bases and J lost 7, with 12 bases in between. The CDR3 covers 11 residues. CDR3 DNA sequence: TGTGCCTGCCCAGGGGCTGGTGGCTACACCTTC. Translated: CACPGAGGYTF.